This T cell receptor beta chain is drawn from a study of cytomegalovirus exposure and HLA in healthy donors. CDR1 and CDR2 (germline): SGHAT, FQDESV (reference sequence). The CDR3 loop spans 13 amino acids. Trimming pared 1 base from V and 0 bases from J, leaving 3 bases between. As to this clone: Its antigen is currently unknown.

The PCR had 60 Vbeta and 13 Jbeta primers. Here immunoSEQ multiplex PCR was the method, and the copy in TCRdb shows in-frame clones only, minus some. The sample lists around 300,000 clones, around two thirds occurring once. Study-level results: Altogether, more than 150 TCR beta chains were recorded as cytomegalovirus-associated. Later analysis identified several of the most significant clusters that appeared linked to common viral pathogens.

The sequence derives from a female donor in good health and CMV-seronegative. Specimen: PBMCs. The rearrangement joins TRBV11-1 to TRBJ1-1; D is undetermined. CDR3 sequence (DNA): TGTGCCAGCAGCTTAGGAGTGAACACTGAAGCTTTCTTT. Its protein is CASSLGVNTEAFF.